The clone carrying this T cell receptor beta chain was detected many times. The germline gives CDR1 DFQATT, CDR2 SNEGSKA (reference sequence). V lost 1 base and J lost 0, with 10 bases in between. The CDR3 has 15 amino acids. TCRdb analysed the RT-PCR reads with MiXCR anew, one entry per CDR3 protein. The sample gives around 700,000 distinct CDR3 sequences, more than 13% of which show up once; about 3.6% is in the top ten. The material sequenced was memory CD4+ T cells from blood. The TCR sequence derives from a female donor in good health, serving as a healthy control. This chain joins TRBV20-1 and TRBJ2-1; D possibly matches TRBD1 or TRBD2 (5 bases each). This chain's CDR3 is CSARARGSSYNEQFF. The DNA of the CDR3 is TGCAGTGCTAGAGCTCGGGGCAGCTCCTACAATGAGCAGTTCTTC.